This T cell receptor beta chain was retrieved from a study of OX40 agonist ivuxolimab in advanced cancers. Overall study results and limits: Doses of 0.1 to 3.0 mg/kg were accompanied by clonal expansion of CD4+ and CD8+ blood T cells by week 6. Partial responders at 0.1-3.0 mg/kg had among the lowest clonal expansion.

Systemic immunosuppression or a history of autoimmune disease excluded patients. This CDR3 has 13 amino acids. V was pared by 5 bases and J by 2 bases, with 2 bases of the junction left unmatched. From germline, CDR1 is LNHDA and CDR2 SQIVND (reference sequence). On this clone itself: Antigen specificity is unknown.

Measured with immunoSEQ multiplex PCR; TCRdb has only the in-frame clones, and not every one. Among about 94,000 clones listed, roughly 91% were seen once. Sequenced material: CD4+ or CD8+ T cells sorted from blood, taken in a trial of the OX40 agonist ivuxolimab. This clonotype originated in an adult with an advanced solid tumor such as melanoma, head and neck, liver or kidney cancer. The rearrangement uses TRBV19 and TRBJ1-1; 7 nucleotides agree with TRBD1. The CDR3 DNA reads TGTGCCAGTAGTCAGGGGGAAAACACTGAAGCTTTCTTT. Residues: CASSQGENTEAFF.